The 4 T cell receptor beta chains below were found in one sample sequenced in a study of CD8+CD57+ T cells in acquired aplastic anemia (dated by TCRdb to about 2018). Patients chosen for sequencing had shown expansion of CD8+CD57+ cells by flow cytometry. The instrument given in TCRdb is Illumina HiSeq 2000. TCR beta VDJ combination and CDR3 sequence profiling used genomic DNA as the template. The public reads were reprocessed in TCRdb via fastp at Q25 and MiXCR, keeping in-frame beta chains. CDR3 protein sequences are deduplicated, and each keeps its most common genes and DNA. The sample profile shows more than 70,000 distinct CDR3 sequences; around 70% of them were found once. The ten largest clones add up to about 82% of the sample. Sequenced: sorted CD4+, CD8+, or CD8+CD57+ T cells (not recorded which) from PBMCs. Receptor source: a human donor with aplastic anemia.

The V call is TRBV7-2, the J call TRBJ2-7, with D uncertain. Per the germline V gene, CDR1 is SGHTA and CDR2 is FQGNSA. With 3 bases removed from V and 2 bases from J, the gap between germline ends came to 5 bases. The CDR3 totals 12 residues. CDR3 DNA sequence: TGTGCCAGCAGCTTGGAAGCCTACGAGCAGTACTTC. This codes for CASSLEAYEQYF.

This sequence joins TRBV10-3 and TRBJ1-1; 12 bases match TRBD1. The CDR3 runs 14 residues. Per the germline V gene, CDR1 is ENHRY and CDR2 is SYGVKD. V dropped 6 bases and J dropped 6; count of bases not matched to a gene: 5. The CDR3 DNA reads TGTGCCATCAGCCAGGGACAGGGGGCAGCTGAAGCTTTCTTT. Encoded protein: CAISQGQGAAEAFF.

This clonotype was recorded at least ten times. The CDR3 loop is CASSVERGFGTSSGYEQYF. The CDR3 DNA follows: TGTGCCAGCAGCGTAGAACGTGGTTTCGGGACTAGCTCAGGCTACGAGCAGTACTTC. This chain uses TRBV9 with TRBJ2-7; 9 nucleotides line up with TRBD2. CDR1 SGDLS and CDR2 YYNGEE come from the germline V gene. V lost 0 bases, J lost 3 bases, and 16 bases stayed unmatched. There are 19 residues in the CDR3.

The chain links TRBV2 to TRBJ1-2; tentative D call: TRBD1 (5 bases). The germline V gene encodes CDR1 SNHLY and CDR2 FYNNEI. The CDR3 sequence is 13 residues long. V was pared by 8 bases and J by 0 bases, with 10 bases between. The CDR3 sequence is CASAGSPNYGYTF. In nucleotides, the CDR3 is TGTGCCAGCGCAGGGTCCCCTAACTATGGCTACACCTTC.